The clone carrying this T cell receptor beta chain was seen only once. Its antigen remains unidentified. The data derive from a study of PD-1 blockade in mismatch repair-deficient tumors. At the level of the study: All were previously treated, progressing patients with some twelve mismatch repair-deficient cancer types.

Assay: immunoSEQ multiplex PCR; the TCRdb copy retains only in-frame clones and omits some. The table has about 84,000 clones, 81% seen once. All patients were mismatch repair deficient, assessed by either PCR or immunohistochemistry. Three pembrolizumab responders had their TCRs sequenced. Study observations and caveats: Rapid post-treatment expansion, then contraction, generally preceding radiologic response, marked tumor-resident clones.

CDR3 length equals 14 residues. V shed 4 bases and J shed 3 bases, with 8 bases lying between them. Germline V CDR1 and CDR2: SGHRS, YFSETQ. The starting material was peripheral blood, obtained 12 weeks after starting pembrolizumab. This sequence originates from an adult with mismatch repair-deficient cancer. The rearrangement uses TRBV5-1 and TRBJ2-6; D is unclear. The CDR3 DNA reads as TGCGCCAGCAGCCCCAACGGTGGGGCCAACGTCCTGACTTTC. Its protein is CASSPNGGANVLTF.